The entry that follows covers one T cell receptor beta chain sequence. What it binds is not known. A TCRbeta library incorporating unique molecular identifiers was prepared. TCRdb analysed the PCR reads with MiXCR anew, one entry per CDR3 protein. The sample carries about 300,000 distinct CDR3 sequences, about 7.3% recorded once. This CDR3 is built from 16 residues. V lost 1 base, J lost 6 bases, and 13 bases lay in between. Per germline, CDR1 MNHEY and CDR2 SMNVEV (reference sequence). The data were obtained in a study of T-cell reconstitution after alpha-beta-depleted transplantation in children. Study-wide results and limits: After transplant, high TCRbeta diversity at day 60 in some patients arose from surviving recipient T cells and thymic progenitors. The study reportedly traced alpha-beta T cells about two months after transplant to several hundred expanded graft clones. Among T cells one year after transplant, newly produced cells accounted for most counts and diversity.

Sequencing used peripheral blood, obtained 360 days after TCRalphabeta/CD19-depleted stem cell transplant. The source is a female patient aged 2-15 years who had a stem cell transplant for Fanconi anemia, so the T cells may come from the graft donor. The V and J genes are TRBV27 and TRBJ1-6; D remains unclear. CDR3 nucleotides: TGTGCCAGCAGTTTATTGGCCCGGGATTCTAATTCACCCCTCCACTTT. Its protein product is CASSLLARDSNSPLHF.